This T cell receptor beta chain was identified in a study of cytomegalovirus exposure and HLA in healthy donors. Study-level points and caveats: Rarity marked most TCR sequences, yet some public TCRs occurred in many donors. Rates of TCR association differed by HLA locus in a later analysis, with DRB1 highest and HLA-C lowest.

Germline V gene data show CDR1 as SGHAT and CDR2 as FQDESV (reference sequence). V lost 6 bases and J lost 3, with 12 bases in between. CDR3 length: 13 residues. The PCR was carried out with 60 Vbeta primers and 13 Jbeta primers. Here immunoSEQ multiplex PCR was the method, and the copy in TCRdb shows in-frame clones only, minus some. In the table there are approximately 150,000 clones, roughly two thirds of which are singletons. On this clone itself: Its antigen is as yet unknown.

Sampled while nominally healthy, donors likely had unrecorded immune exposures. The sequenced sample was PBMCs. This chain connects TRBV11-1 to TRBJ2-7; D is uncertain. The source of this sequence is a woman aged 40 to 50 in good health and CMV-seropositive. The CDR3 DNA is TGTGCCAGCAGTATCCGCCCTAGCTACGAGCAGTACTTC. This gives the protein CASSIRPSYEQYF.